This is a list of T cell receptor beta chains from one sample in a study of cytomegalovirus exposure and HLA in healthy donors. Clones were read by immunoSEQ multiplex PCR, and TCRdb kept only the in-frame ones, dropping some. The sample contains over 200,000 clones, roughly 91% of which appear only once. Sequencing was performed on PBMCs. The receptors derive from a woman aged 18-35 years in good health and CMV-seropositive. Each CDR3 is given with its conserved first and last residue. The D gene is left open where the match is weak. Only some rows state a clone size, as once, few, many or a class for expanded clones.

TRBV11-2	once	TRBJ1-1	.	TGTGCCAGCAGCTTTACGGACATGAACACTGAAGCTTTCTTT	CASSFTDMNTEAFF
TRBV10-1	.	TRBJ2-7	TRBD1	TGCGCCAGCAGTGAGTCATGGGACAGCTACGAGCAGTACTTC	CASSESWDSYEQYF
TRBV30	.	TRBJ2-2	.	TGTGCCTGGAGTGTACGGTCCGGGGAGCTGTTTTTT	CAWSVRSGELFF
TRBV6-5	.	TRBJ1-1	.	TGTGCCAGCAGTTATGGTGGAGGGAACACTGAAGCTTTCTTT	CASSYGGGNTEAFF
TRBV28	.	TRBJ1-1	TRBD1	TGTGCCAGCAGTCGGACAGGGACTGAAGCTTTCTTT	CASSRTGTEAFF
TRBV30	.	TRBJ1-4	.	TGTGCCTGGATGGGATTGAGGAAGGGGGAATTTATTGAAAAACTGTTTTTT	CAWMGLRKGEFIEKLFF
TRBV30	.	TRBJ1-1	.	TGTGCCTGGAGTGGGGGGCAGACTGAAGCTTTCTTT	CAWSGGQTEAFF
TRBV27	.	TRBJ2-3	TRBD1	TGTGCCAGCAGTCCACGGACAGGGGGGACATCAGATACGCAGTATTTT	CASSPRTGGTSDTQYF
TRBV9	.	TRBJ2-1	.	TGTGCCAGCAGCGTAGGGGCTAGCGATTATTACAATGAGCAGTTCTTC	CASSVGASDYYNEQFF
TRBV9	.	TRBJ2-3	.	TGTGCCAGCAGCGCCTCTGGGCAGCCTAGCACAGATACGCAGTATTTT	CASSASGQPSTDTQYF
TRBV7-9	.	TRBJ1-2	TRBD1	TGTGCCAGCAGCCCAGGACAGGACTATGGCTACACCTTC	CASSPGQDYGYTF
TRBV6-1	once	TRBJ2-7	TRBD2	TGTGCCACCTTAGCGGGAGGAACCTACGAGCAGTACTTC	CATLAGGTYEQYF
TRBV27	.	TRBJ2-3	.	TGTGCCAGCAGTTTAATACAGGGACCCCCTGGGTCCACAGATACGCAGTATTTT	CASSLIQGPPGSTDTQYF
TRBV9	.	TRBJ1-3	TRBD1	TGTGCCAGCAGCCACCCATCTACAGGGGCTGGAAACACCATATATTTT	CASSHPSTGAGNTIYF
TRBV11-2	.	TRBJ2-7	.	TGTGCCAGCAGCTTGCAGGGGCCTTTATACGAGCAGTACTTC	CASSLQGPLYEQYF
TRBV19	.	TRBJ2-7	.	TGTGCCAGTAGTATAGAGAACGGTGCAACCTACGAGCAGTACTTC	CASSIENGATYEQYF
TRBV19	.	TRBJ1-2	.	TGTGCCACTCGAATTAGACAGGTTCCCCTTAACTATGGCTACACCTTC	CATRIRQVPLNYGYTF
TRBV7-9	once	TRBJ1-1	TRBD1	TGTGCCAGCAGCTTAGCGTACAGGGGGAGAACTGAAGCTTTCTTT	CASSLAYRGRTEAFF
TRBV9	.	TRBJ2-7	.	TGTGCCAGCAGCACAGAGGGGACAACTGCCTACGAGCAGTACTTC	CASSTEGTTAYEQYF
TRBV7-6	.	TRBJ1-4	.	TGTGCCAGCAGCCCCCAGGGGAGCATGGGTGAAAAACTGTTTTTT	CASSPQGSMGEKLFF
TRBV28	.	TRBJ2-3	.	TGTGCCAGCAGTCCACCTACTTTGAGCGGGGACATCTATAGCACAGATACGCAGTATTTT	CASSPPTLSGDIYSTDTQYF
TRBV4-2	.	TRBJ2-2	.	TGTGCCAGCAGCCAATCTCATTCTGGCGGAAGGAACACCGGGGAGCTGTTTTTT	CASSQSHSGGRNTGELFF
TRBV6-5	.	TRBJ2-7	.	TGTGCCAGCAGTTACTCGTCAGTTCCCTACGAGCAGTACTTC	CASSYSSVPYEQYF
TRBV5-1	.	TRBJ1-2	.	TGCGCCAGCAGCACCAACACGTATGGCTACACCTTC	CASSTNTYGYTF
TRBV18	few	TRBJ1-2	.	TGTGCCAGCTCCCTAGGGGGGGCGCAATCGAACACCTTC	CASSLGGAQSNTF
TRBV27	.	TRBJ2-3	.	TGTGCCAGCCGACTCTCTGGCCCCAGCACAGATACGCAGTATTTT	CASRLSGPSTDTQYF
TRBV7-9	.	TRBJ2-5	TRBD1	TGTGCCAGCAGCCCCCGGACAGGGGTGGTGGAGACCCAGTACTTC	CASSPRTGVVETQYF